The text below deals with one T cell receptor beta chain. Its antigen is currently not known. No much larger clone is present one base from it, and per-base qualities are unavailable. The CDR3 regions of human TCRbeta chains were subjected to immunosequencing. The original pipeline was this. Repertoire TCRs were matched against a reference library of SARS-CoV-2-specific TCRs generated with the MIRA antigen-specificity platform. Breadth was defined as the fraction of unique TCRs that were SARS-CoV-2-associated, and depth was defined as the fraction of total T cells that were SARS-CoV-2-associated. Each spike-specific TCR was assigned to its reactive spike region and to a CD4 or CD8 class using the MIRA data. Log10-transformed breadth and depth values were compared by one-way ANOVA with Sidak's multiple comparisons tests. The table comes from immuneACCESS by way of TCRdb, which keeps in-frame sequences with V and J called. Part of the clones is missing from these tables; in studies checked, under half for an unresolved V gene and the rest for unknown reasons. V and J calls and clone size are given by that table; D and trimming were obtained from the DNA. Recorded for this sample are around 80,000 clones; around 85% of them occurred a single time. The ten largest clones add up to more than 9% of the sample.

This record comes from a study of T cell responses to AZD1222 COVID-19 vaccine (dated by TCRdb to about 2021). As for the study more broadly: TCR sequencing was performed for approximately 240 trial participants, of whom about 210 were given two doses of AZD1222 and approximately 25 were given two doses of MenACWY control vaccine. Trial participants were enrolled by age into 18-55, 56-69 and 70-plus year subgroups, with roughly 160, 29 and 62 TCR-sequenced participants respectively. Here is what the overall study found, with its caveats: After two AZD1222 doses, both the breadth and the depth of spike-specific TCRs were significantly higher than at day 0 and than in MenACWY recipients. No day 14 peak-response samples were available, so repertoires were characterized only after the peak T cell response. Reportedly, close to half of the unique spike-specific TCRs recognized epitopes lying outside the regions that are mutated in the B.1.351 and B.1.1.7 variants. In the small 56-69-year group, the increase in depth fell short of significance, most likely because of low power. CD4 TCRs associated with the vaccine covered the entire spike protein, and the dominant responses were in regions 160-218 and 743-854. Participants were mostly white British and included more females than males, and it was suggested by the authors that clonal diversity may have been underestimated. Conclusions about previously exposed vaccinees are limited, since just a handful of AZD1222 recipients were seropositive for SARS-CoV-2 at baseline.

The sample's time point label, in plain terms: about 28 days (+/-7) after the second vaccine dose. AZD1222 recipients given second doses at about 4 weeks or at about 12 weeks were pooled, since spike-specific TCR depth and breadth were not found to differ between the two schedules. Vaccinee samples were obtained from the UK trials COV001 and COV002, which included a single-blind randomized controlled phase 2/3 trial of AZD1222 (ChAdOx1 nCoV-19) in healthy adults. For TCRbeta chain sequencing, PBMC samples from trial participants were taken at day 0 and at day 28 after the second dose. Deletion took 5 bases off V and 10 bases off J, with a span of 14 bases between the germline ends. The CDR3 goes from the cysteine to the phenylalanine over 12 residues. Of all the DNA, just the CDR3 is kept, 36 bases in frame from base 1. Reading the germline V gene (reference sequence) gives CDR1 SEHNR and CDR2 FQNEAQ.

The input for sequencing was peripheral blood, taken 28 days after the second AZD1222 dose. The sequence derives from an adult who received the AZD1222 COVID-19 vaccine. The V gene is TRBV7-9 and the J gene is TRBJ1-2; the D gene is perhaps TRBD1, from 5 matching bases. The nucleotide sequence is given as TGTGCCAGCAGCCAACGGACGGGACCCTACACCTTC. The encoded protein is CASSQRTGPYTF.